In this sample, the clone carrying this T cell receptor (beta chain) turned up a few times. The antigen remains unidentified. The data originate from a study of cytomegalovirus exposure and HLA in healthy donors. Across the whole study: The study's early data release held about 77 million unique TCRs from HLA-typed donors. Overall study results and limits: It was assumed in the presence/absence analyses that sequencing depth was roughly uniform across donors. Among TCR beta chains of equal frequency, HLA-associated ones were more clonally expanded in a later analysis.

Each of the donors was a healthy bone marrow donor. In the PCR, 60 Vbeta and 13 Jbeta primers were used. The assay was immunoSEQ multiplex PCR, and TCRdb's table has in-frame clones only and misses some. Of roughly 220,000 clones detected, around four fifths appear once; the ten largest clones hold roughly 1.5%. CDR1 and CDR2 from the germline V gene are KGHSH and LQKENI. The CDR3 sequence is 14 residues long. J lost 6 bases, V lost 3 bases, and 3 bases had no gene match. V is TRBV18 and J is TRBJ2-1, with 9 bases lining up with TRBD2. Sequenced sample: PBMCs. The receptor comes from a man between 50 and 59 years old in good health and CMV-seronegative. CDR3 coding DNA: TGTGCCAGCTCACCCGGGACTAGCACCAATGAGCAGTTCTTC. As protein: CASSPGTSTNEQFF.